A single sample is the source of the 3 T cell receptor beta chains below, sequenced in a study of human T cells and chemical hapten exposure. TCRdb re-analysed the RACE reads in MiXCR, keeping a single row per CDR3 protein. Counted here are more than 90,000 distinct CDR3 sequences, about 10% occurring once; the ten biggest clones make up 2% to 2.5%. Time point described: patch test 1, 2 weeks after DPC sensitization. Treatment reported: therapeutic diphenylcyclopropenone sensitization with weekly scalp DPC. Sample: whole blood, taken in connection with sensitization to the hapten diphenylcyclopropenone (DPC). The receptors derive from a man in his forties with alopecia areata. Some clones in this sample may be carry-over from other donors' samples.

The rearrangement joins TRBV6-5 to TRBJ2-1; D uncertain. V was cut by 6 bases and J by 7 bases, with 10 bases left in between. This CDR3 has 12 residues. CDR1 is MNHEY and CDR2 is SVGAGI in the germline V gene. CDR3 sequence reads: CASSSVGNEQFF. The CDR3 coding sequence is TGTGCCAGCAGCTCCGTGGGTAATGAGCAGTTCTTC.

This clonotype was counted ten times or more. V usage is TRBV13 and J usage is TRBJ2-4; D is unclear. Trimming removed 2 bases at V and 0 bases at J, with 14 bases between. The CDR3 is made up of 17 amino acids. Germline CDR1 is PRHDT and CDR2 is FYEKMQ (reference sequence). This CDR3 reads CASSLYPGPIAKNIQYF. CDR3 DNA: TGTGCCAGCAGCTTATACCCGGGCCCGATAGCCAAAAACATTCAGTACTTC.

This clonotype has a single count. V and J are TRBV6-2 or TRBV6-3 and TRBJ2-7; D is possibly TRBD1 (6 bases). Germline-derived CDR1 and CDR2 are MNHEY and SVGEGT. The CDR3 covers 16 residues. V was cut by 5 bases and J by 3 bases, with 20 bases left in between. The CDR3 is CASSQSTGTNNYEQYF. DNA of the CDR3: TGTGCCAGCAGTCAATCAACCGGGACAAATAACTACGAGCAGTACTTC.